This TCR beta chain originates from a study of OX40 agonist ivuxolimab in advanced cancers. V was clipped by 5 bases and J by 8 bases; unmatched bases: 4. Per germline, CDR1 LNHDA and CDR2 SQIVND (reference sequence). This CDR3 comprises 14 residues. This clone rates as medium-sized. Profiled with immunoSEQ multiplex PCR; TCRdb holds only in-frame clones, not every one. The repertoire has roughly 8,400 clones, about 74% of them found once; the top ten carry approximately 27%. The V gene is TRBV19, the J gene TRBJ2-1; TRBD1 matches at 12 bases. The source of this sequence is an adult with an advanced solid tumor such as melanoma, head and neck, liver or kidney cancer. This specimen consisted of CD4+ or CD8+ T cells sorted from blood, obtained in a trial of the OX40 agonist ivuxolimab. In DNA, the CDR3 is TGTGCCAGTAGTGACGGGACAGGGGGCGATGAGCAGTTCTTC. Translating gives CASSDGTGGDEQFF.